A single sample is the source of the 9 T cell receptor beta chains below, sequenced in a study of T cell repertoires in cytomegalovirus infection. TCRdb ran MiXCR on the reads and lists one entry per CDR3 protein. The table lists some 350,000 distinct CDR3 sequences, 15% to 20% of them singletons, with roughly 9% in the top ten. The source material was PBMCs. The source is a human donor in good health (CMV status not recorded). Some clones in this sample may be carry-over from other donors' samples.

This clonotype was counted many times. The rearrangement joins TRBV7-2 to TRBJ2-1, with no clear D. CDR3 length: 14 residues. The ends were cut back, 5 bases at V and 8 bases at J, with 16 bases in the middle. Per germline, CDR1 SGHTA and CDR2 FQGNSA. This CDR3 reads CASSPRLGEDEQFF. The CDR3 coding sequence is TGTGCCAGCAGCCCCAGGCTCGGCGAAGATGAGCAGTTCTTC.

The gene calls are TRBV18 and TRBJ2-4; TRBD1 agrees at 9 bases. V lost 4 bases, J lost 6 bases, and 7 bases stayed unmatched. CDR3 length equals 15 residues. From germline, CDR1 is KGHSH and CDR2 LQKENI. CDR3 region: CASSLRLDRGNIQYF. The CDR3 nucleotides read TGTGCCAGCTCACTTAGACTGGACAGGGGAAACATTCAGTACTTC.

The V gene is TRBV15, the J gene TRBJ2-1; no reliable D call. The V end was cut by 3 bases, the J end by 7 bases, with 19 bases between. CDR1 and CDR2 (germline): LNHNV, YYDKDF (reference sequence). The CDR3 extends over 16 amino acids. DNA of the CDR3: TGTGCCACCAGCAGTCATATCGGCCTCAGTTTGAATGAGCAGTTCTTC. As protein: CATSSHIGLSLNEQFF.

The sample holds many counts of this clonotype. The genes are TRBV7-2 and TRBJ2-1; TRBD1 agrees at 7 bases. Germline V gene lookup returns CDR1 SGHTA and CDR2 FQGNSA. Losses at the gene ends were 5 bases for V and 3 bases for J; bases not matched to a gene: 7. CDR3 length: 15 residues. Here the CDR3 DNA reads TGTGCCAGCAGCCTCGCAGGGGGATACTACAATGAGCAGTTCTTC. Encoded protein: CASSLAGGYYNEQFF.

This chain uses TRBV11-2 with TRBJ2-1; D not certain. CDR3 length equals 16 residues. The germline V gene encodes CDR1 SGHAT and CDR2 FQNNGV. Trimming removed 5 bases at V and 3 bases at J, with 17 bases between. The CDR3 sequence is CASSLVPQVRYNEQFF. The CDR3 DNA is TGTGCCAGCAGCCTTGTCCCGCAGGTCCGCTACAATGAGCAGTTCTTC.

The rearrangement joins TRBV29-1 to TRBJ1-1, with D unresolved. This CDR3 is 12 amino acids long. Germline loops: CDR1 SQVTM, CDR2 ANQGSEA. The ends were cut back, 6 bases at V and 1 base at J, with 9 bases in the middle. CDR3 amino acids: CSVVLGNTEAFF. CDR3 nucleotide sequence: TGCAGCGTCGTCCTAGGGAACACTGAAGCTTTCTTT.

The sample holds a few counts of this clonotype. The chain recombines TRBV7-8 with TRBJ2-5; D remains ambiguous. The CDR3 runs to 13 residues. V was trimmed by 4 bases and J by 5 bases, leaving 11 bases between them. CDR1 is SGHVS, CDR2 FQNEAQ, per germline. The DNA of the CDR3 is TGTGCCAGCAGCTCGTATCTCCGGGAGACCCAGTACTTC. Protein sequence: CASSSYLRETQYF.

This chain joins TRBV4-2 and TRBJ2-5; TRBD2 agrees at 10 bases. Trimming cost V 0 bases and J 5 bases; bases outside gene matches: 9. The CDR3 length is 17 residues. Per germline, CDR1 LGHNA and CDR2 YNFKEQ. In DNA form, the CDR3 reads TGTGCCAGCAGCCAAGATTGGGTAGCGGGAGGCGGTGAGACCCAGTACTTC. Protein product: CASSQDWVAGGGETQYF.

This chain uses TRBV7-2 with TRBJ2-5; 9 bases map to TRBD2. Germline trimming cut 3 bases from V and 4 bases from J; bases unmatched to any gene: 3. Germline loops: CDR1 SGHTA, CDR2 FQGNSA. The CDR3 runs to 14 residues. The CDR3 loop reads CASSFQAGGETQYF. CDR3 nucleotide sequence: TGTGCCAGCAGCTTCCAAGCGGGGGGAGAGACCCAGTACTTC.